Sequencing of this TCR beta chain was carried out in a study of response to subunit inactivated influenza vaccine. Study observations and caveats: Researchers suggested that each seasonal influenza vaccination recruits few new T cells.

Each CDR3 protein is one row after TCRdb ran MiXCR on the RT-PCR reads. The sample yields roughly 790,000 distinct CDR3 sequences, 21% seen once. Points on this clonotype: No antigen is known for it.

Trimming removed 1 base at V and 7 bases at J, with 14 bases between. CDR3 length: 14 residues. Germline loops: CDR1 DFQATT, CDR2 SNEGSKA (reference sequence). The chain is built from TRBV20-1 and TRBJ2-1; D is perhaps TRBD1 (6 bases). The specimen comprised PBMCs from blood, sampled roughly 5 days after vaccination. This clonotype was obtained from a man in his fifties or sixties who received an inactivated influenza vaccine. The CDR3 nucleotides read TGCAGTGCTAGAGGCGGACAGTCCATGAATGAGCAGTTCTTC. It yields the protein CSARGGQSMNEQFF.